The 18 T cell receptor beta chains in this list originate from one sample, sequenced in a study of shared clonotypes between healthy human individuals. Naive CD8 isolation took CD45RO-negative cells positively selected for CCR7 and excluded terminally differentiated effector memory CD45RA+ cells. TCRdb's table, derived via immunoSEQ multiplex PCR, lists solely in-frame clones and lacks some. The table has 1.5 million to 2.5 million clones, roughly 95% seen once; the top ten hold around 1.2%. Sequenced: naive CD8+ T cells sorted from blood. These receptors all stem from a man younger than 35 in good health.

The DNA for the CDR3 is TGTGCCAGCACCAGCGGGGGGAGCTCCTACGAGCAGTACTTC. This gives the protein CASTSGGSSYEQYF. The V call is TRBV5-6, the J call TRBJ2-7; 9 nucleotides align to TRBD2. The J segment lost 0 bases and the V segment lost 6 bases, leaving 4 bases of the junction unmatched. Germline CDR1 SGHDT, CDR2 YYEEEE. The CDR3 spans 14 residues.

This clone was observed once. The CDR3 bases are TGCGCCAGCAGTGCCCTGGGACAGCCCTTCTCCACAGATACGCAGTATTTT. Protein sequence: CASSALGQPFSTDTQYF. The chain couples TRBV10-1 to TRBJ2-3; 7 nucleotides align to TRBD1. V shed 4 bases and J 2 bases; nucleotides not matched to a gene: 12. Germline V gene data show CDR1 as WNHNN and CDR2 as SYGVQD (reference sequence). The CDR3 runs 17 residues.

This chain joins TRBV4-1 and TRBJ1-1; 12 bases map to TRBD1. With V trimmed by 3 bases and J by 3 bases, 8 bases remained unmatched. The CDR3 runs 17 residues. The V gene's germline CDR1 is MGHRA and CDR2 YSYEKL. The CDR3 sequence is CASSQPGQGAGDTEAFF. CDR3 bases: TGCGCCAGCAGCCAGCCGGGACAGGGGGCCGGTGACACTGAAGCTTTCTTT.

About this clone itself: At one end, the junction sequence differs from germline, possibly due to a read error. This chain connects TRBV7-7 to TRBJ1-1; no clear D gene. Germline V lookup: CDR1 SSHAT, CDR2 FNYEAQ (reference sequence). The CDR3 has 13 residues. This chain's CDR3 is CASSLFLNSEAFF. The CDR3 nucleotides are TGTGCTAGCAGCTTATTCCTAAACTCTGAAGCTTTCTTT.

This clone was counted only a few times. Within the sample, other DNA sequences also encode this same CDR3. The genes are TRBV7-9 and TRBJ2-7, with unresolved D. There are 11 residues in the CDR3. The ends were cut back, 4 bases at V and 2 bases at J, with 3 bases in the middle. CDR1 is SEHNR, CDR2 FQNEAQ, per germline (reference sequence). This CDR3 reads CASSSTYEQYF. CDR3 DNA sequence: TGTGCCAGCAGCTCCACCTACGAGCAGTACTTC.

The chain has TRBV5-4 and TRBJ2-7; 9 bases are shared with TRBD1. The CDR3 length is 16 residues. V lost 4 bases, J lost 1 base, and 9 bases stayed unmatched. Germline V CDR1 and CDR2: SGHNT, YYREEE (reference sequence). CDR3 in amino acids: CASSLAGTGSSYEQYF. The DNA of the CDR3 is TGTGCCAGCAGCCTAGCCGGGACAGGGTCTTCCTACGAGCAGTACTTC.

This clone appeared a single time. This CDR3 is also generated by other DNA sequences in the sample. This chain connects TRBV27 to TRBJ2-3, with D possibly being TRBD1 or TRBD2 (5 bases each). Germline V gene sequence: CDR1 MNHEY, CDR2 SMNVEV (reference sequence). This CDR3 region has 13 residues. V was cut by 2 bases and J by 3 bases, with 6 bases left in between. The CDR3 coding sequence is TGTGCCAGCAGTTTAGGGGGTACAGATACGCAGTATTTT. It translates to CASSLGGTDTQYF.

The chain combines TRBV7-9 with TRBJ2-3; D is undetermined. Per germline, CDR1 SEHNR and CDR2 FQNEAQ (reference sequence). Trimming removed 5 bases at V and 0 bases at J, with 24 bases between. The CDR3 contains 19 residues. CDR3 sequence: CASSPTGRAVFISTDTQYF. The CDR3 DNA reads as TGTGCCAGCAGCCCGACCGGAAGGGCCGTTTTTATCAGCACAGATACGCAGTATTTT.

This clone was recorded a few times. The CDR3: CASSVNVNQPQHF. DNA of the CDR3: TGTGCCAGCAGTGTCAACGTCAATCAGCCCCAGCATTTT. The rearrangement links TRBV2 to TRBJ1-5; D is unclear. Germline CDR1 and CDR2: SNHLY and FYNNEI. V shed 4 bases and J shed 3 bases, with 7 bases lying between them. The CDR3 totals 13 residues.

The chain recombines TRBV11-2 with TRBJ1-2; a possible D gene is TRBD1 (5 bases). Trimming took off 0 bases at V and 6 bases at J, with 17 bases between the two ends. The CDR3 consists of 16 residues. Germline V gene sequence: CDR1 SGHAT, CDR2 FQNNGV. The CDR3 is CASSLDPGGVNDGYTF. The CDR3 coding sequence is TGTGCCAGCAGCTTAGACCCGGGGGGGGTGAATGATGGCTACACCTTC.

This chain joins TRBV10-3 and TRBJ1-1; 8 bases are shared with TRBD1. V shed 8 bases, J shed 4 bases, and the junction held 3 bases outside the gene matches. The CDR3 totals 12 residues. From germline, CDR1 is ENHRY and CDR2 SYGVKD. The CDR3 sequence is CAIGQGATEAFF. The CDR3 nucleotides read TGTGCCATCGGGCAGGGGGCCACTGAAGCTTTCTTT.

The chain links TRBV7-8 to TRBJ1-2; 9 bases are shared with TRBD1. Germline V gives CDR1 SGHVS, CDR2 FQNEAQ. The CDR3 has 16 amino acids. V dropped 2 bases and J dropped 4; count of bases not matched to a gene: 8. CDR3 amino acids: CASSLYQQGAGYGYTF. CDR3 coding DNA: TGTGCCAGCAGCTTATACCAACAGGGGGCCGGCTATGGCTACACCTTC.

The chain has TRBV6-1 and TRBJ1-1; D gene unclear. This CDR3 is built from 14 residues. V gave up 6 bases and J gave up 4 bases, with 15 bases separating them. Germline V gene lookup returns CDR1 MNHNS and CDR2 SASEGT. CDR3 sequence reads: CASSPERPRTEAFF. For the CDR3, the DNA is TGTGCCAGCAGCCCGGAGAGGCCCCGCACTGAAGCTTTCTTT.

The J gene is TRBJ1-3, the V gene TRBV11-3; 9 nucleotides match TRBD1. The V gene's germline CDR1 is SGHNT and CDR2 YENEEA. This CDR3 is built from 17 residues. The ends lost 5 bases at V and 0 bases at J; junction bases unmatched: 8. The CDR3 reads CASSPQPTGGSGNTIYF. The CDR3 DNA sequence: TGTGCCAGCAGCCCTCAACCGACAGGGGGCTCTGGAAACACCATATATTTT.

This chain uses TRBV7-2 with TRBJ2-5, with D possibly TRBD1 on 6 matching bases. V lost 4 bases and J lost 3, with 18 bases in between. The CDR3 runs 16 residues. Germline CDR1 and CDR2: SGHTA and FQGNSA. CDR3 amino acids: CASSSEQGKWEETQYF. For the CDR3, the DNA is TGTGCCAGCAGCTCCGAGCAGGGGAAGTGGGAAGAGACCCAGTACTTC.

V and J are TRBV5-1 and TRBJ2-3, with TRBD2 identical over 11 bases. The CDR3 totals 15 residues. V lost 2 bases to trimming and J lost 1 base; unmatched junction nucleotides: 0. From germline, CDR1 is SGHRS and CDR2 YFSETQ. This CDR3 reads CASSFSGRGTDTQYF. CDR3 sequence (DNA): TGCGCCAGCAGCTTTAGCGGGAGGGGCACAGATACGCAGTATTTT.

The chain combines TRBV7-6 with TRBJ2-5, with a weak D call TRBD2 (6 bases). The germline V and J ends were trimmed by 2 bases and 5 bases, with 12 bases remaining between them. Germline assignment: CDR1 SGHVS and CDR2 FNYEAQ. This CDR3 is 14 amino acids long. The CDR3 DNA reads as TGTGCCAGCAGCTTAAGGGCGGGAACTGAGACCCAGTACTTC. Translated: CASSLRAGTETQYF. Variable domain in full (rest from reference TRBV7-6 and TRBJ2-5): GAGVSQSPRYKVTKRGQDVALRCDPISGHVSLYWYRQALGQGPEFLTYFNYEAQQDKSGLPNDRFSAERPEGSISTLTIQRTEQRDSAMYRCASSLRAGTETQYFGPGTRLLVL.

The chain links TRBV4-2 to TRBJ2-3, with 10 bases fitting TRBD2. V was clipped by 4 bases and J by 0 bases; unmatched bases: 1. Germline CDR1 reads LGHNA; CDR2 reads YNFKEQ. CDR3 size: 15 residues. CDR3 DNA sequence: TGTGCCAGCAGCCCGACTAGCGGGAGCACAGATACGCAGTATTTT. Translating gives CASSPTSGSTDTQYF.